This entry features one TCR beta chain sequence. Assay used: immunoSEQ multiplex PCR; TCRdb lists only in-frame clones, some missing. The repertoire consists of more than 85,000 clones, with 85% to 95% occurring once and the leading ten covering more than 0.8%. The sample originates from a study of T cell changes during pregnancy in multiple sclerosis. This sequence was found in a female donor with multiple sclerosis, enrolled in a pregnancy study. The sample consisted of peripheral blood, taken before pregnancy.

CDR3: CASRERRGVHEQYF. The CDR3 bases are TGTGCCAGCAGAGAACGTCGGGGAGTACACGAGCAGTACTTC. The chain carries TRBV11-2 and TRBJ2-7; tentatively, D is TRBD2 (5 bases). V was shortened by 6 bases and J by 5 bases, with 17 bases between the two germline ends. The CDR3 is made up of 14 amino acids. Germline V lookup: CDR1 SGHAT, CDR2 FQNNGV.